A few counts support the clone carrying this T cell receptor beta chain. The antigen is unknown. The sample belongs to a study of response to subunit inactivated influenza vaccine. Overall study findings and caveats: The study's authors posited that every seasonal influenza vaccination enlists few new T cells.

TCRdb re-analysed the RT-PCR reads in MiXCR, keeping a single row per CDR3 protein. The data contain roughly 520,000 distinct CDR3 sequences, less than 30% of them singletons. The TCR sequence derives from a man in his forties or fifties who received an inactivated influenza vaccine. The input for sequencing was CD4+ T cells sorted from PBMCs, taken more than 4 days after vaccination.

CDR3 sequence reads: CASSVRGGNEQFF. As DNA, the CDR3 is TGTGCCAGCAGTGTGCGGGGGGGCAATGAGCAGTTCTTC. The rearrangement links TRBV25-1 to TRBJ2-1, with 9 bases lining up with TRBD2. The CDR3 runs to 13 residues. Germline V gives CDR1 MGHDK, CDR2 SYGVNS. Trimming at V came to 4 bases and at J to 6 bases, leaving 1 base not matched to a gene.